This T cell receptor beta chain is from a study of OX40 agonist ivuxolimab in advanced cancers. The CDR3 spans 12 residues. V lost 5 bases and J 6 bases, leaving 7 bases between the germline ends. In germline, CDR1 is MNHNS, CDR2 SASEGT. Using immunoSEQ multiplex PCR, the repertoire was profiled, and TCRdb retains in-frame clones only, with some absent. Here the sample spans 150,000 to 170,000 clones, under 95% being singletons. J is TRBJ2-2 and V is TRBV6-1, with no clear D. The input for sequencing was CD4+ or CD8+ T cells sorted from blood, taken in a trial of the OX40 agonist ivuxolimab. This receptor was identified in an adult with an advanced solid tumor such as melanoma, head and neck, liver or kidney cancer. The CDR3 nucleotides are TGTGCCAGCAGTTCCCCTCCCGGGGAGCTGTTTTTT. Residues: CASSSPPGELFF.